This passage covers 10 T cell receptor beta chains from one sample sequenced in a study of blood T cell repertoires in COVID-19. The method was immunoSEQ multiplex PCR; TCRdb's version includes in-frame clones alone and lacks a portion of them. The sample has over 150,000 clones; over 75% are singletons. The source material was PBMCs or T cells enriched from blood (not recorded which). The receptors here all came from a woman in her late teens or twenties who had recovered from COVID-19.

This rearrangement joins TRBV28 to TRBJ1-5; D is possibly TRBD1 (6 bases). CDR1 is MDHEN, CDR2 SYDVKM, per germline. There are 17 residues in the CDR3. Trimming cost V 3 bases and J 5 bases, with 20 bases left between them. Here the CDR3 DNA reads TGTGCCAGCAGTTTTTTTCGGACAGCTCGTGGGGATCAGCCCCAGCATTTT. This codes for CASSFFRTARGDQPQHF.

This chain links TRBV3-1 (or the pseudogene TRBV3-2) with TRBJ2-7; 10 bases fit TRBD2. The ends lost 4 bases at V and 0 bases at J; junction bases unmatched: 3. This CDR3 is 15 amino acids long. Per the germline V gene, CDR1 is LGHDT and CDR2 is YNNKEL (reference sequence). The CDR3 loop is CASSPGLAASYEQYF. The CDR3 DNA sequence: TGTGCCAGCAGCCCCGGACTAGCGGCCTCCTACGAGCAGTACTTC.

This rearrangement joins TRBV24-1 to TRBJ2-1, with TRBD1 matching 7 bases. The germline V gene has CDR1 KGHDR and CDR2 SFDVKD. V lost 7 bases, J lost 6 bases, and 5 bases stayed unmatched. The CDR3 runs 13 residues. DNA for the CDR3: TGTGCCACCAGCGGGGACAGCTTCAATGAGCAGTTCTTC. Its protein is CATSGDSFNEQFF.

The V gene is TRBV16, the J gene TRBJ2-1; 13 nucleotides match TRBD2. The V and J ends lost 3 bases and 10 bases, in that order; junction bases with no gene match: 9. The CDR3 is 16 amino acids. Germline CDR1 KGHSY, CDR2 FQNENV. CDR3: CASSQLTSGGADEQFF. CDR3 coding DNA: TGTGCCAGCAGCCAGCTTACTAGCGGGGGGGCGGACGAGCAGTTCTTC.

The rearrangement uses TRBV6-5 and TRBJ2-2; D is possibly TRBD1 (5 bases). The CDR3 length is 13 residues. Looked up from germline, CDR1 is MNHEY and CDR2 is SVGAGI. V was cut by 6 bases and J by 4 bases, with 9 bases left in between. Here the CDR3 DNA reads TGTGCCAGCAGACCCGACAGCACCGGGGAGCTGTTTTTT. This encodes CASRPDSTGELFF.

The CDR3 here is CAWGPQRRGYEQYF. DNA for the CDR3: TGTGCCTGGGGCCCCCAGAGGAGAGGCTACGAGCAGTACTTC. The rearrangement joins TRBV30 to TRBJ2-7, with D uncertain. This CDR3 spans 14 amino acids. Per the germline V gene, CDR1 is GTSNPN and CDR2 is SVGIG (reference sequence). The germline V and J ends were trimmed by 5 bases and 3 bases, with 17 bases remaining between them.

This chain joins TRBV5-4 and TRBJ2-1, with 10 bases fitting TRBD1. The V gene end was trimmed by 4 bases and the J gene end by 4 bases; junction bases not matched to a gene: 5. CDR1 is SGHNT, CDR2 YYREEE, per germline (reference sequence). CDR3 length equals 15 residues. CDR3 nucleotides: TGTGCCAGCAGCCGGACAGGGGGGCCGTACAATGAGCAGTTCTTC. Its protein product is CASSRTGGPYNEQFF.

V and J are TRBV5-6 and TRBJ1-4, with D uncertain. CDR3 size: 19 residues. Germline values: CDR1 SGHDT, CDR2 YYEEEE. V lost 1 base and J lost 4, with 23 bases in between. CDR3 DNA sequence: TGTGCCAGCAGCTTGTACTCTGTGGAGGGAAGGTGGCTTAATGAAAAACTGTTTTTT. Residues: CASSLYSVEGRWLNEKLFF.

The chain carries TRBV5-1 and TRBJ2-2; tentatively, D is TRBD2 (5 bases). Trimming removed 0 bases at V and 6 bases at J, with 12 bases between. The CDR3 runs 15 residues. The germline gives CDR1 SGHRS, CDR2 YFSETQ. Written as DNA, the CDR3 is TGCGCCAGCAGCTTGGCGGCGGAGGAGGCCGGGGAGCTGTTTTTT. Residues: CASSLAAEEAGELFF. The full variable domain, completed using reference TRBV5-1 and TRBJ2-2, is KAGVTQTPRYLIKTRGQQVTLSCSPISGHRSVSWYQQTPGQGLQFLFEYFSETQRNKGNFPGRFSGRQFSNSRSEMNVSTLELGDSALYLCASSLAAEEAGELFFGEGSRLTVL.

The rearrangement links TRBV6-5 to TRBJ1-5; weak D call: TRBD1 (6 bases). V was cut by 4 bases and J by 5 bases, with 12 bases left in between. The length of the CDR3 is 14 residues. Germline V gives CDR1 MNHEY, CDR2 SVGAGI. The CDR3 region has the DNA TGTGCCAGCAGTTTGGCAGGGGTACATCAGCCCCAGCATTTT. It is translated as CASSLAGVHQPQHF.